The next 13 T cell receptor beta chains were all read from a single sample in a study of T cell repertoires in cytomegalovirus infection. Antigens for these TCRs are unknown. TCRdb recomputed calls from the reads with MiXCR, one row per CDR3 protein. The table includes hundreds of thousands of distinct CDR3 sequences, 30% to 40% detected once. Material: cultured PBMCs, obtained from culture after CMV antigen stimulation. These receptors were collected from a human donor in good health (CMV status not recorded). Some clones in this sample may be carry-over from other donors' samples.

This clonotype was counted ten times or more. The V gene is TRBV7-2, the J gene TRBJ1-6, with 8 bases aligning to TRBD1. The CDR3 covers 16 residues. Germline values: CDR1 SGHTA, CDR2 FQGNSA. Trimming removed 4 bases from V and 0 bases from J; junction bases left unmatched: 2. This CDR3 reads CASSYRGSSYNSPLHF. As DNA, the CDR3 is TGTGCCAGCAGCTACAGGGGGTCCTCCTATAATTCACCCCTCCACTTT.

This clonotype was picked up a small number of times. This sequence joins TRBV7-1 and TRBJ2-7, with 9 nucleotides matching TRBD2. TRBV7-1 is treated as an ORF (open reading frame) with a function not yet certain. The J segment lost 1 base and the V segment lost 5 bases, leaving 3 bases of the junction unmatched. The CDR3 is 14 residues long. The CDR3 sequence is CASSGTSSSYEQYF. CDR3 sequence (DNA): TGTGCCAGCAGCGGGACTAGCAGTTCCTACGAGCAGTACTTC.

The gene calls are TRBV7-2 and TRBJ2-7; D is unclear. Trimming left V 3 bases short and J 7 bases short, with 13 bases between. From germline, CDR1 is SGHTA and CDR2 FQGNSA. The CDR3 contains 13 residues. CDR3 bases: TGTGCCAGCAGCTTCGAGCCCAATGAAGAGCAGTACTTC. This encodes CASSFEPNEEQYF.

The sample holds a few counts of this clonotype. The chain carries TRBV11-2 and TRBJ2-5; D not certain. Trimming removed 3 bases at V and 2 bases at J, with 13 bases between. CDR3 size: 15 residues. CDR1 SGHAT and CDR2 FQNNGV come from the germline V gene. CDR3 in DNA: TGTGCCAGCAGCTTTAGTCGACATGCTCAAGAGACCCAGTACTTC. Translation: CASSFSRHAQETQYF. Full variable domain (rest looked up from reference TRBV11-2 and TRBJ2-5): EAGVAQSPRYKIIEKRQSVAFWCNPISGHATLYWYQQILGQGPKLLIQFQNNGVVDDSQLPKDRFSAERLKGVDSTLKIQPAKLEDSAVYLCASSFSRHAQETQYFGPGTRLLVL.

V and J are TRBV29-1 and TRBJ1-1; D is uncertain. The CDR3 length is 10 residues. CDR1 and CDR2 from the germline V gene are SQVTM and ANQGSEA. V shed 7 bases and J shed 2 bases, with 5 bases lying between them. The CDR3 region has the DNA TGCAGCGGGGGAAACACTGAAGCTTTCTTT. This encodes CSGGNTEAFF.

The chain carries TRBV9 and TRBJ2-7; tentative D call: TRBD2 (6 bases). From germline, CDR1 is SGDLS and CDR2 YYNGEE. The germline V and J ends were trimmed by 3 bases and 8 bases, with 12 bases remaining between them. The CDR3 has 12 amino acids. The CDR3 DNA is TGTGCCAGCAGCGCTTGGGGGGAGAAGCAGTACTTC. This gives the protein CASSAWGEKQYF.

V usage is TRBV7-9 and J usage is TRBJ1-1; possibly TRBD1 for D (6 bases). Germline CDR1 SEHNR, CDR2 FQNEAQ (reference sequence). Trimming pared 1 base from V and 4 bases from J, leaving 13 bases between. CDR3 length: 15 amino acids. The CDR3, as DNA: TGTGCCAGCAGCTTAGGGCAGGGGCAAGGCACTGAAGCTTTCTTT. Residues: CASSLGQGQGTEAFF.

This clonotype was recorded at least ten times. The rearrangement uses TRBV7-2 and TRBJ2-7; D remains ambiguous. Per germline, CDR1 SGHTA and CDR2 FQGNSA. The V end was cut by 5 bases, the J end by 0 bases, with 2 bases between. This CDR3 spans 11 amino acids. Written as DNA, the CDR3 is TGTGCCAGCAGCCTCTCCTACGAGCAGTACTTC. This gives the protein CASSLSYEQYF.

The chain is built from TRBV20-1 and TRBJ2-5, with 13 nucleotides matching TRBD2. The CDR3 covers 14 residues. After removal of 4 bases from V and 5 bases from J, the junction contained 4 bases not matched to a gene. In germline, CDR1 is DFQATT, CDR2 SNEGSKA (reference sequence). The CDR3 region is CSATTSGGVETQYF. CDR3 coding DNA: TGCAGTGCTACAACTAGCGGGGGGGTCGAGACCCAGTACTTC.

This clonotype showed up just a few times. This chain uses TRBV7-6 with TRBJ2-3; D may be TRBD2 (5 bases). The germline V and J ends were trimmed by 5 bases and 1 base, with 19 bases remaining between them. The CDR3 length is 17 residues. Germline loops: CDR1 SGHVS, CDR2 FNYEAQ. The CDR3 coding sequence is TGTGCCAGCAGCCGGGGAAATGAGAGGGCTGGCACAGATACGCAGTATTTT. This sequence encodes CASSRGNERAGTDTQYF.

This clonotype was seen many times. V gene TRBV7-8 combines with J gene TRBJ2-7; maybe TRBD2 (6 bases). This CDR3 region has 14 residues. V was pared by 1 base and J by 2 bases, with 9 bases between. Looked up from germline, CDR1 is SGHVS and CDR2 is FQNEAQ. CDR3: CASSLEEGTYEQYF. The CDR3 DNA follows: TGTGCCAGCAGCTTAGAGGAGGGTACCTACGAGCAGTACTTC.

This clonotype was observed many times. This chain connects TRBV7-9 to TRBJ2-3; TRBD1 matches at 7 bases. Germline assignment: CDR1 SEHNR and CDR2 FQNEAQ (reference sequence). The CDR3 runs to 13 residues. The trim removed 2 bases at V and 4 bases at J, leaving 0 bases unmatched. CDR3 sequence reads: CASSLTGADTQYF. CDR3 DNA: TGTGCCAGCAGCTTAACAGGGGCAGATACGCAGTATTTT.

This rearrangement joins TRBV7-9 to TRBJ2-2, with D unresolved. The CDR3 runs to 15 residues. The germline gives CDR1 SEHNR, CDR2 FQNEAQ (reference sequence). The V gene lost 5 bases and the J gene lost 4 bases, with 14 bases spanning the gap. CDR3 in amino acids: CASSRNDQATGELFF. The DNA for the CDR3 is TGTGCCAGCAGCAGAAATGATCAGGCCACCGGGGAGCTGTTTTTT.